A single sample gave rise to the 14 T cell receptor beta chains below, sequenced in a study of shared clonotypes between healthy human individuals. The protocol was immunoSEQ multiplex PCR, while the TCRdb copy is restricted to in-frame clones and leaves out a portion. Among about 500,000 clones listed, roughly three quarters were seen once. The sequencing sample was made of PBMCs. The origin of the receptors is a woman aged 40 to 50 in good health. Some clones in this sample may be carry-over from other donors' samples.

V and J are TRBV28 and TRBJ2-7; 15 positions agree with TRBD2. The V gene's germline CDR1 is MDHEN and CDR2 SYDVKM. The CDR3 runs to 17 residues. Trimming took 5 bases from V and 2 from J; bases not matched to a gene: 7. The CDR3 sequence: CASSMGLAGGRTYEQYF. DNA for the CDR3: TGTGCCAGCAGTATGGGACTAGCGGGAGGCCGTACCTACGAGCAGTACTTC.

Note on this clone: A far larger clone is just one base off, so this is likely a read error. Additional DNA sequences in this sample encode the identical CDR3. The chain joins TRBV7-9 to TRBJ2-2, with a weak D call TRBD2 (5 bases). Germline V gives CDR1 SEHNR, CDR2 FQNEAQ (reference sequence). V was trimmed by 2 bases and J by 6 bases, leaving 7 bases between them. This CDR3 spans 13 amino acids. In DNA, the CDR3 is TGTGCCAGCAGCTTAATGGGAGCCGGGGAGCTGTTTTTT. Residues: CASSLMGAGELFF.

The rearrangement links TRBV11-2 to TRBJ2-7; 8 bases match TRBD2. The CDR3 sequence is 15 residues long. With V trimmed by 1 base and J by 4 bases, 6 bases remained unmatched. CDR1 is SGHAT and CDR2 is FQNNGV in the germline V gene. The CDR3 bases are TGTGCCAGCAGCTTAGCGGGAGGGGGTGTGTACGAGCAGTACTTC. As protein: CASSLAGGGVYEQYF.

With regard to this clone: This probably arose from a read error, given a far larger clone one base away. The gene calls are TRBV5-1 and TRBJ1-5; D remains unclear. The CDR3 runs to 15 residues. Trimming took 2 bases from V and 4 from J, leaving 13 bases between them. The germline V gene encodes CDR1 SGHRS and CDR2 YFSETQ. As DNA, the CDR3 is TGCGCCAGCAGCTTTGAGCCAGGCCCTAATCAGCCCCAGCATTTT. Protein product: CASSFEPGPNQPQHF.

As regards this clone: Only one base separates this from a far larger clonotype, so it likely reflects a read error. The chain carries TRBV29-1 and TRBJ1-1; no clear D. The CDR3 has 18 residues. The V gene's germline CDR1 is SQVTM and CDR2 ANQGSEA. V gave up 2 bases and J gave up 3 bases, with 25 bases separating them. CDR3 nucleotides: TGCAGCGTTGAACCTTCCCACTTGGTGTCGGATATGGACACTGAAGCTTTCTTT. Translating it yields CSVEPSHLVSDMDTEAFF.

The chain has TRBV5-1 and TRBJ1-2; D ambiguous. There are 15 residues in the CDR3. The germline V and J ends were trimmed by 4 bases and 6 bases, with 19 bases remaining between them. The V gene's germline CDR1 is SGHRS and CDR2 YFSETQ. The CDR3 region has the DNA TGCGCCAGCAGCCGCTACGGGCAAACACTGGATGGCTACACCTTC. Its protein product is CASSRYGQTLDGYTF.

The gene calls are TRBV6-5 and TRBJ1-1; 7 bases are shared with TRBD1. V lost 0 bases, J lost 4 bases, and 2 bases stayed unmatched. The CDR3 contains 14 residues. CDR1 and CDR2 from the germline V gene are MNHEY and SVGAGI. CDR3 loop: CASSYSTGVTEAFF. The CDR3 DNA reads TGTGCCAGCAGTTACTCAACAGGGGTCACTGAAGCTTTCTTT.

The CDR3 sequence: CASSQKTSGSTSYEQYF. DNA for the CDR3: TGTGCCAGCAGCCAAAAGACTAGCGGGAGTACAAGCTACGAGCAGTACTTC. The chain employs TRBV4-2 and TRBJ2-7; 12 positions agree with TRBD2. J lost 3 bases, V lost 2 bases, and 8 bases had no gene match. The CDR3 loop spans 17 amino acids. CDR1 and CDR2 (germline): LGHNA, YNFKEQ.

With respect to this clone: Other nucleotide sequences in the sample specify the same CDR3. The genes are TRBV18 and TRBJ1-4; perhaps TRBD1 as D (5 bases). The CDR3 extends over 15 amino acids. Germline lookup yields CDR1 KGHSH and CDR2 LQKENI. Trimming cost V 3 bases and J 0 bases, with 8 bases left between them. The DNA for the CDR3 is TGTGCCAGCTCACCTGACAGAGCAACTAATGAAAAACTGTTTTTT. This gives the protein CASSPDRATNEKLFF.

V and J are TRBV7-9 and TRBJ1-2, with D possibly being TRBD1 (6 bases). Germline V CDR1 and CDR2: SEHNR, FQNEAQ (reference sequence). This CDR3 region has 14 residues. Deletions cut 1 base from V and 8 bases from J, with 14 bases between. This CDR3 is CASSLETGLKGYTF. CDR3 in DNA: TGTGCCAGCAGCTTAGAAACAGGGCTAAAAGGCTACACCTTC.

The chain links TRBV5-1 to TRBJ2-5, with D possibly matching TRBD1 (5 bases). The J call is uncertain, as TRBJ2-7 better fits the DNA end. Germline V gene lookup returns CDR1 SGHRS and CDR2 YFSETQ. This CDR3 contains 13 residues. The CDR3 reads CASSLGGRYEQYF. CDR3 nucleotides: TGCGCCAGCAGCTTGGGGGGCCGTTACGAGCAGTACTTC.

This clone was observed a single time. The chain has TRBV6-1 and TRBJ2-3; possible D gene TRBD2, 5 bases. Germline V gene lookup returns CDR1 MNHNS and CDR2 SASEGT. V was shortened by 0 bases and J by 4 bases, with 14 bases between the two germline ends. The CDR3 contains 16 residues. As DNA, the CDR3 is TGTGCCAGCAGTGAAGCGCTAGGAAGCGGTTCAGATACGCAGTATTTT. This gives the protein CASSEALGSGSDTQYF.

This rearrangement joins TRBV2 to TRBJ2-7; 9 nucleotides align to TRBD1. The CDR3 spans 15 residues. After removal of 3 bases from V and 1 base from J, the junction contained 4 bases not matched to a gene. Germline V gene lookup returns CDR1 SNHLY and CDR2 FYNNEI. The chain's CDR3 is CASSDPGQGSYEQYF. CDR3 in DNA: TGTGCCAGCAGTGATCCCGGACAGGGGTCCTACGAGCAGTACTTC.

The chain recombines TRBV27 with TRBJ2-2; 9 nucleotides agree with TRBD1. Germline V CDR1 and CDR2: MNHEY, SMNVEV (reference sequence). This CDR3 region has 14 residues. With 7 bases clipped from V and 4 bases from J, the junction kept 4 bases outside the gene matches. CDR3 sequence reads: CASTTTGGTGELFF. The CDR3 region has the DNA TGTGCCAGCACCACGACAGGGGGCACCGGGGAGCTGTTTTTT.